This T cell receptor beta chain stems from a study of T cells in Graves' hyperthyroidism and ophthalmopathy. Those with hyperthyroidism were 18 to 65 years old, newly diagnosed, and ill for under 2 months. Cells are PBMCs isolated from roughly 10 ml of fresh blood. The germline V gene encodes CDR1 SGHAT and CDR2 FQNNGV. V gave up 4 bases and J gave up 0 bases; unmatched junction bases: 6. The CDR3 covers 16 residues. Study results and caveats: The majority of expanded thyroid clonotypes above 0.001 also appeared in blood.

Many counts were recorded for this clonotype. Its antigen is undetermined. Researchers amplified the TCR beta CDR3 regions from RNA transcripts. First-round RT-PCR targeting the TCR CDR3 was performed with the HTBI primer set. Using its own MiXCR run on the multiplex PCR reads, TCRdb lists one record per CDR3 protein. The table records about 380,000 distinct CDR3 sequences, approximately 15% of them present only once. The TCR sequence derives from a woman aged 55-75 years with Graves' hyperthyroidism. The genes are TRBV11-2 and TRBJ2-1; 7 nucleotides line up with TRBD1. Material for sequencing was blood. CDR3 nucleotide sequence: TGTGCCAGCAGCTGGGGACAGACGAGCTCCTACAATGAGCAGTTCTTC. Its protein product is CASSWGQTSSYNEQFF.